This TCR beta chain was recorded in a study of shared clonotypes between healthy human individuals. Naivety among CD8 cells was defined by CD45RO negativity and positive CCR7 selection, thereby excluding terminally differentiated effector memory CD45RA+ cells. The V gene's germline CDR1 is MDHEN and CDR2 SYDVKM. Deletions cut 8 bases from V and 1 base from J, with 20 bases between. The CDR3 length is 16 residues. Measured with immunoSEQ multiplex PCR; TCRdb has only the in-frame clones, and not every one. This sample has fewer than 1 million clones, with 90% to 97% found just once. The specimen was naive CD8+ T cells sorted from blood. The clonotype comes from a young man in good health. This chain joins TRBV28 and TRBJ2-5; tentatively, D is TRBD1 (5 bases). The CDR3 is CASQGHNGTFQETQYF. CDR3 nucleotides: TGTGCCAGCCAGGGCCATAACGGCACCTTCCAAGAGACCCAGTACTTC.